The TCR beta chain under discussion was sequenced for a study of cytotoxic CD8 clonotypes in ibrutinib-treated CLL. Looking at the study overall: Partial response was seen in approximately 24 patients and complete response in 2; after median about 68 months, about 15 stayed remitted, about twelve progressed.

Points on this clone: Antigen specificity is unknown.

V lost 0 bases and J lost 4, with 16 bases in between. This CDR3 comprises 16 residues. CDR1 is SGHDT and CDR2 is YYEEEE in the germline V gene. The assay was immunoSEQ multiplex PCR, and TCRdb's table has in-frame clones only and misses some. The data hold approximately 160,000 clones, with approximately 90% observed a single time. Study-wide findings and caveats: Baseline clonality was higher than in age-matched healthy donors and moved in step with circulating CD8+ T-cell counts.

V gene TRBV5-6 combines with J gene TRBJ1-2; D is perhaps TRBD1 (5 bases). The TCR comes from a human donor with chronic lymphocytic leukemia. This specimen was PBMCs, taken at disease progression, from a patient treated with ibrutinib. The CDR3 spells CASSLEGTGWVYGYTF. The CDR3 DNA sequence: TGTGCCAGCAGCTTGGAAGGGACGGGTTGGGTCTATGGCTACACCTTC.